Listed below are T cell receptor beta chains from one sample, sequenced in a study of blood T cell repertoires in COVID-19. TCRdb keeps only in-frame clones here, not all; method: immunoSEQ multiplex PCR. This table holds 130,000 or so clones, 70% to 80% found once. Sequenced sample: peripheral blood. These receptors were taken from a human donor in a cohort sampled during active COVID-19. Each CDR3 is given with its conserved first and last residue. A D gene is named only where the DNA matches it firmly. Rows may omit the clone size; those that give it use once, few, many or a size class.

D	size	V	J	DNA	CDR3
NA	NA	TRBV24-1	TRBJ2-7	TGTGCCACCAGTGGGGCGGACAGTGGCGAGCAGTACTTC	CATSGADSGEQYF
TRBD2	NA	TRBV12-5	TRBJ2-5	TGTGCTAGTGCCATGGGGACTAGCGGGGGCAACCAAGAGACCCAGTACTTC	CASAMGTSGGNQETQYF
TRBD1	NA	TRBV4-1	TRBJ2-7	TGCGCCAGCAGCCAACCCGGGACAGCCTCCTACGAGCAGTACTTC	CASSQPGTASYEQYF
NA	once	TRBV27	TRBJ2-5	TGTGCCAGCAGTTTATCACGACAACCGGTGGAGACCCAGTACTTC	CASSLSRQPVETQYF
NA	once	TRBV27	TRBJ1-1	TGTGCCAGCAGTTTTGGTCGGGGGTTCAACACTGAAGCTTTCTTT	CASSFGRGFNTEAFF
TRBD1	NA	TRBV24-1	TRBJ2-7	TGTGCCACCAGTGAACTCCGGGACAGGGAAGTTTACGAGCAGTACTTC	CATSELRDREVYEQYF
TRBD1	NA	TRBV5-1	TRBJ1-6	TGCGCCAGCAGCTTGGGGGACAGGATTTCACCCCTCCACTTT	CASSLGDRISPLHF
NA	once	TRBV14	TRBJ2-7	TGTGCCAGCAGCCAAGTAGGTGGGAGTCACGAGCAGTACTTC	CASSQVGGSHEQYF
NA	NA	TRBV6-2/TRBV6-3	TRBJ2-7	TGTGCCAGCAGTTATCTTGCAGGCTCCTACGAGCAGTACTTC	CASSYLAGSYEQYF
TRBD1	NA	TRBV28	TRBJ1-4	TGTGCCAGCAGCCAGACAGGGGGTAGGGAAAAACTGTTTTTT	CASSQTGGREKLFF
NA	NA	TRBV10-2	TRBJ1-2	TGCGCCAGCAGTGAGTCGACAGACGGGTATGGCTACACCTTC	CASSESTDGYGYTF
TRBD1	NA	TRBV6-5	TRBJ2-7	TGTGCCAGCAGTAAGGACAGGGCGAGCTCCTACGAGCAGTACTTC	CASSKDRASSYEQYF
TRBD1	NA	TRBV30	TRBJ2-7	TGTGCCTGGAGTGTAGGGACAGGGGTGAGCGAGCAGTACTTC	CAWSVGTGVSEQYF
TRBD2	NA	TRBV27	TRBJ2-1	TGTGCCAGCAGCCCGACTAGCGGGAGTGAGCAGTTCTTC	CASSPTSGSEQFF
NA	NA	TRBV5-5	TRBJ2-7	TGTGCCAGCAGCTTGGCCGGGGAGTCCTACGAGCAGTACTTC	CASSLAGESYEQYF
NA	few	TRBV3-1/TRBV3-2	TRBJ1-1	TGTGCCAGCAGTCATGACAGTGAAGCTTTCTTT	CASSHDSEAFF
NA	NA	TRBV2	TRBJ2-6	TGTGCCAGCAATCTCCTTGGACAGTCTGGGGCCAACGTCCTGACTTTC	CASNLLGQSGANVLTF
TRBD1	NA	TRBV11-2	TRBJ1-2	TGTGCCAGCAGCTCCCGGGACAGGGAGAGTGGCTACACCTTC	CASSSRDRESGYTF
TRBD1	once	TRBV5-6	TRBJ1-1	TGTGCCAGCAACCACAGGGGTTACACTGAAGCTTTCTTT	CASNHRGYTEAFF
NA	NA	TRBV7-2	TRBJ1-2	TGTGCCAGCAGCACAGAAGAGGGAGGGGACTATGGCTACACCTTC	CASSTEEGGDYGYTF
TRBD1	NA	TRBV18	TRBJ2-7	TGTGCCAGCTCACCTCGGACAGGGGGCTGGGAGCAGTACTTC	CASSPRTGGWEQYF
TRBD1	NA	TRBV28	TRBJ1-6	TGTGCCAGCAGTTTAGTGACAGGGGAGGATAATTCACCCCTCCACTTT	CASSLVTGEDNSPLHF
TRBD1	NA	TRBV19	TRBJ2-2	TGTGCCAGTAGGGGTCCGGACAGGGTTGGCACCGGGGAGCTGTTTTTT	CASRGPDRVGTGELFF
TRBD1	NA	TRBV10-3	TRBJ1-2	TGTGCCATCAGTGACAGGGGGCAGCATGGCTACACCTTC	CAISDRGQHGYTF
TRBD1	NA	TRBV19	TRBJ1-1	TGTGCCAGTACCGAAGGGGGACAGATGAACACTGAAGCTTTCTTT	CASTEGGQMNTEAFF
TRBD1	NA	TRBV6-5	TRBJ2-1	TGTGCCAGCAGCCCGACAGGGGAGTGGGGGAATGAGCAGTTCTTC	CASSPTGEWGNEQFF
TRBD1	NA	TRBV27	TRBJ1-2	TGTGCCAGCAGTTTAAGGGGACAGCCCTATGGCTACACCTTC	CASSLRGQPYGYTF
TRBD1	NA	TRBV30	TRBJ1-3	TGTGCCCGAGGGGGGCGACAGGGCATTGGAAACACCATATATTTT	CARGGRQGIGNTIYF
TRBD1	NA	TRBV7-9	TRBJ2-1	TGTGCCAGCAGCTTAGGTGGGACAGGGTGGAATGAGCAGTTCTTC	CASSLGGTGWNEQFF
TRBD2	NA	TRBV6-5	TRBJ2-7	TGTGCCAGCAGTCCATTCGGGACTAGCAACGAGCAGTACTTC	CASSPFGTSNEQYF
NA	once	TRBV21-1	TRBJ1-1	TGTGCCAGCAGCCATGGGGGCGAGGAGAACACTGAAGCTTTCTTT	CASSHGGEENTEAFF
TRBD1	few	TRBV7-8	TRBJ2-7	TGTGCCAGCAGCTCTGGGGACAGGGGCTACGAGCAGTACTTC	CASSSGDRGYEQYF
TRBD2	NA	TRBV6-5	TRBJ2-2	TGTGCCAGCAGTACACTAGCGGGGTACACCGGGGAGCTGTTTTTT	CASSTLAGYTGELFF
TRBD2	NA	TRBV29-1	TRBJ2-7	TGCAGCGTTGCTCGTATGGCGGGAGGGGGTGAGCAGTACTTC	CSVARMAGGGEQYF
NA	NA	TRBV20-1	TRBJ1-1	TGCAGTGCTAGTCGGAGGGGGAACACTGAAGCTTTCTTT	CSASRRGNTEAFF
TRBD1	NA	TRBV19	TRBJ1-1	TGTGCCAGTAGAACAGGGGCCAACACTGAAGCTTTCTTT	CASRTGANTEAFF
NA	NA	TRBV29-1	TRBJ2-7	TGCAGCGTTGAAAGGGCAGGGGTCGGATACGAGCAGTACTTC	CSVERAGVGYEQYF
TRBD1	NA	TRBV3-1/TRBV3-2	TRBJ2-7	TGTGCCAGCAGCCATTTTGCCGGGACAGCGGCCTACGAGCAGTACTTC	CASSHFAGTAAYEQYF
TRBD1	NA	TRBV11-3	TRBJ2-3	TGTGCCAGCAGCTGGCGACAGGGGGGAGATACGCAGTATTTT	CASSWRQGGDTQYF
NA	NA	TRBV10-3	TRBJ2-7	TGTGCCATCAGAGGCAGGCTGGGCTACGAGCAGTACTTC	CAIRGRLGYEQYF
TRBD2	NA	TRBV11-2	TRBJ2-7	TGTGCCAGCAGCTCAACCGGGACTAGCGATGGAACGGGCGAGCAGTACTTC	CASSSTGTSDGTGEQYF
NA	many	TRBV9	TRBJ2-7	TGTGCCAGCAGCGTAGGGGTGGACAAATCCTACGAGCAGTACTTC	CASSVGVDKSYEQYF
TRBD1	NA	TRBV15	TRBJ2-6	TGTGCCACCAGCAGAGCGCCGGGACAGGGGGCCCAAGGGGCCAACGTCCTGACTTTC	CATSRAPGQGAQGANVLTF
NA	NA	TRBV30	TRBJ1-2	TGTGCCTGGGACAGGAACTCCTATGGCTACACCTTC	CAWDRNSYGYTF
TRBD2	once	TRBV4-2	TRBJ2-7	TGTGCCAGCAGCCAACTAGCCATGGTAGCGGGATCGGACACCTACGAGCAGTACTTC	CASSQLAMVAGSDTYEQYF
TRBD2	NA	TRBV9	TRBJ2-3	TGTGCCAGCAGCGTAGGCGGGAGGTCCTTAGATACGCAGTATTTT	CASSVGGRSLDTQYF
NA	NA	TRBV5-1	TRBJ2-5	TGCGCCAGCAGCTTTACGGACAGAGACCAAGAGACCCAGTACTTC	CASSFTDRDQETQYF
TRBD1	NA	TRBV19	TRBJ1-2	TGTGCCAGTAGTACGCATTCCCTAGGGGGCGCCGGCTATGGCTACACCTTC	CASSTHSLGGAGYGYTF
TRBD1	NA	TRBV7-9	TRBJ2-7	TGTGCCAGCAGCTTACAGTTTGGCAGGGGGCCCTCCTACGAGCAGTACTTC	CASSLQFGRGPSYEQYF
TRBD2	once	TRBV11-2	TRBJ2-5	TGTGCCAGCAGCTTAGGGACTAGCGGCTTCCAAGAGACCCAGTACTTC	CASSLGTSGFQETQYF
NA	NA	TRBV7-9	TRBJ2-7	TGTGCCAGCAGCCCGCCGGGATCTGGTTCCTACGAGCAGTACTTC	CASSPPGSGSYEQYF
NA	NA	TRBV6-5	TRBJ1-1	TGTGCCATCAGGGGAGGATTAGGCCGGTACGAAGCTTTCTTT	CAIRGGLGRYEAFF
NA	NA	TRBV2	TRBJ1-3	TGTGCCAGCATTAGGGGAGGGCCTGGAAACACCATATATTTT	CASIRGGPGNTIYF
NA	NA	TRBV6-5	TRBJ1-1	TGTGCCAGCAGTTCTGGCAGGTACATGAACACTGAAGCTTTCTTT	CASSSGRYMNTEAFF
NA	NA	TRBV19	TRBJ1-1	TGTGCCAGTAGTCTTAATTCGAACACTGAAGCTTTCTTT	CASSLNSNTEAFF